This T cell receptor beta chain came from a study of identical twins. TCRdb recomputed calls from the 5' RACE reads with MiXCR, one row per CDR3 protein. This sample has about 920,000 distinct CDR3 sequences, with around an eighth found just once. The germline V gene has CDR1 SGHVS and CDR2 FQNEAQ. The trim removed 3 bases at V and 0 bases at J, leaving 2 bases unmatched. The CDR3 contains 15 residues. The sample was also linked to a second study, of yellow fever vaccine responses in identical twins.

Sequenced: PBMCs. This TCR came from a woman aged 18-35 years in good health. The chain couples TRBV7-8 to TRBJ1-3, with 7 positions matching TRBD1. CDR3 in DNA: TGTGCCAGCAGCTTGCGGACAGGCTCTGGAAACACCATATATTTT. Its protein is CASSLRTGSGNTIYF.